The rows below give T cell receptor beta chains drawn from one sample of a study of blood T cell repertoires in COVID-19. Sequencing used immunoSEQ multiplex PCR; TCRdb keeps in-frame clones, though not all of them. The sample lists about 190,000 clones, approximately 91% occurring once. Input material: peripheral blood. Receptors originate from a man in his forties with acute or convalescent COVID-19. Each CDR3 is given with its conserved first and last residue. The D gene is left open where the match is weak. Clone size appears in some rows only: once, few, many, or a class for an expanded clone.

D | J | size | V | DNA | CDR3
TRBD1 | TRBJ1-2 | NA | TRBV27 | TGTGCCAGCAGTTCGACGGGACAGGGCTATGGCTACACCTTC | CASSSTGQGYGYTF
TRBD1 | TRBJ1-4 | NA | TRBV6-5 | TGTGCCAGCAGGCAGGGGGTGACTAATGAAAAACTGTTTTTT | CASRQGVTNEKLFF
NA | TRBJ1-3 | NA | TRBV5-1 | TGCGCCAGCAGCGAACTACAGGGCTCTGGAAACACCATATATTTT | CASSELQGSGNTIYF
TRBD1 | TRBJ2-7 | NA | TRBV10-3 | TGTGCCATCAGTTGGGGGACAGGGGCCTCCTACGAGCAGTACTTC | CAISWGTGASYEQYF
NA | TRBJ1-1 | once | TRBV11-2 | TGTGCCAGCAGCCAATTTACTGAAGCTTTCTTT | CASSQFTEAFF
NA | TRBJ1-1 | NA | TRBV7-2 | TGTGCCAGCAGCTTAGCCGGCAGGGGCACTGAAGCTTTCTTT | CASSLAGRGTEAFF
NA | TRBJ2-3 | NA | TRBV11-2 | TGTGCCAGCAGCTTAGATCGGGTGGGAGGAACGCAGTATTTT | CASSLDRVGGTQYF
NA | TRBJ2-7 | NA | TRBV6-5 | TGTGCCAGCAGTTGGGACTGGCTCTACGAGCAGTACTTC | CASSWDWLYEQYF
NA | TRBJ1-3 | NA | TRBV28 | TGTGCCAGCAGTTCTAGGGGATTTTTGGGAAACACCATATATTTT | CASSSRGFLGNTIYF
TRBD1 | TRBJ1-6 | NA | TRBV5-1 | TGCGCCAGCAGCTTGGCGGGACAGGGATATTCACCCCTCCACTTT | CASSLAGQGYSPLHF
TRBD1 | TRBJ1-4 | NA | TRBV5-1 | TGCGCCAGCAGCTTGGCGACAGGGCGGGAAAAACTGTTTTTT | CASSLATGREKLFF
NA | TRBJ1-2 | NA | TRBV27 | TGTGCCAGCAGTTTGGTCGCCGCGTCTAACTATGGCTACACCTTC | CASSLVAASNYGYTF
TRBD1 | TRBJ1-4 | NA | TRBV5-6 | TGTGCCAGCAGCTACAGGGGGATTTATGAAAAACTGTTTTTT | CASSYRGIYEKLFF
NA | TRBJ2-3 | NA | TRBV5-6 | TGTGCCAGCAGCTTGGGCCGGACAGATACGCAGTATTTT | CASSLGRTDTQYF